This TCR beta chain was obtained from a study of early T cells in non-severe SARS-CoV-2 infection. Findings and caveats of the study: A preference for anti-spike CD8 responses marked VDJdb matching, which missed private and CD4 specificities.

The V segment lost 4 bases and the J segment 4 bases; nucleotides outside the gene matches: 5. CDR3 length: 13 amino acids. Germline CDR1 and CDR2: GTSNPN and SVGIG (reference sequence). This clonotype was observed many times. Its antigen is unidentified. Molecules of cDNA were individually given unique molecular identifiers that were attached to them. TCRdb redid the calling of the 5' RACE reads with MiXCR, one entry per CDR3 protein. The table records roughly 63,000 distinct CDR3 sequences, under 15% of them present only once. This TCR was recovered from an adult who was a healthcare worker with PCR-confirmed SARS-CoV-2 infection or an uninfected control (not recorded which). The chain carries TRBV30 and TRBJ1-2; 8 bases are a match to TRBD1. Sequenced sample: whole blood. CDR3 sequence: CAWITGGFYGYTF. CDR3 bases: TGTGCCTGGATTACAGGGGGTTTCTATGGCTACACCTTC.